The next 32 T cell receptor beta chains were all read from a single sample in a study of cytomegalovirus exposure and HLA in healthy donors. The PCR made use of 60 Vbeta and 13 Jbeta primers. Here immunoSEQ multiplex PCR was the method, and the copy in TCRdb shows in-frame clones only, minus some. In the table there are just over 150,000 clones, approximately 79% of which are singletons. The specimen sequenced was PBMCs. These receptors were taken from a middle-aged man in good health and CMV-seropositive.

This chain connects TRBV19 to TRBJ1-5; 11 bases fit TRBD1. Trimming at V came to 3 bases and at J to 6 bases, leaving 1 base not matched to a gene. CDR1 and CDR2 (germline): LNHDA, SQIVND (reference sequence). The CDR3 has 14 residues. Here the CDR3 reads CASSIGQGAQPQHF. Here the CDR3 DNA reads TGTGCCAGTAGTATTGGACAGGGGGCTCAGCCCCAGCATTTT.

The chain is built from TRBV7-9 and TRBJ2-5; 8 bases line up with TRBD1. J lost 2 bases, V lost 7 bases, and 3 bases had no gene match. This CDR3 region has 13 residues. CDR1 is SEHNR, CDR2 FQNEAQ, per germline (reference sequence). This chain's CDR3 is CASTRTGQETQYF. CDR3 bases: TGTGCCAGCACCCGGACAGGGCAAGAGACCCAGTACTTC.

This clone occurred a few times. The V gene is TRBV11-2, the J gene TRBJ2-7, with D possibly matching TRBD1 (6 bases). This CDR3 is 14 amino acids long. Per germline, CDR1 SGHAT and CDR2 FQNNGV. V lost 7 bases and J 8 bases, leaving 21 bases between the germline ends. The CDR3 nucleotides read TGTGCCAGCACCCCTGTGGGGGACACTAAACAGCAGTACTTC. As protein: CASTPVGDTKQQYF.

The chain combines TRBV4-3 with TRBJ1-1; 11 positions match TRBD1. V lost 4 bases and J lost 5; bases outside the gene matches: 15. This CDR3 has 18 residues. CDR1 is LGHNA and CDR2 is YSLEER in the germline V gene. The CDR3 nucleotides read TGCGCCAGCAGCCCCATCGGGGCCCCGGGACAGGGGGTTACTGAAGCTTTCTTT. Protein: CASSPIGAPGQGVTEAFF.

The CDR3 spells CASSWGQGSTDTQYF. The CDR3 DNA reads TGTGCCAGCAGCTGGGGACAGGGATCCACAGATACGCAGTATTTT. The chain employs TRBV7-9 and TRBJ2-3; 9 bases map to TRBD1. Unmatched junction bases numbered 4, after V lost 4 bases and J lost 2 bases. Germline V gene data show CDR1 as SEHNR and CDR2 as FQNEAQ (reference sequence). There are 15 residues in the CDR3.

The chain has TRBV2 and TRBJ2-6; weak D call: TRBD1 (7 bases). The CDR3 totals 16 residues. Germline V lookup: CDR1 SNHLY, CDR2 FYNNEI. V dropped 8 bases and J dropped 4 bases, with 18 bases sitting between them. The CDR3 nucleotides are TGTGCCAGCGGAGGGGGCGGCGGATCGGGGGCCAACGTCCTGACTTTC. Its translation is CASGGGGGSGANVLTF.

This chain joins TRBV19 and TRBJ1-6, with a weak D call TRBD1 (5 bases). CDR3 size: 20 residues. V was shortened by 6 bases and J by 0 bases, with 24 bases between the two germline ends. Looked up from germline, CDR1 is LNHDA and CDR2 is SQIVND (reference sequence). CDR3 region: CASSPREGQRGSSYNSPLHF. CDR3 nucleotides: TGTGCCAGTAGCCCCCGTGAGGGTCAGCGGGGGAGCTCCTATAATTCACCCCTCCACTTT.

CDR3 in amino acids: CASSPMGGTGVEQYF. The CDR3 bases are TGTGCCAGTAGTCCTATGGGCGGGACAGGGGTGGAGCAGTACTTC. The J gene is TRBJ2-7, the V gene TRBV19, with 10 bases identical to TRBD1. Per the germline V gene, CDR1 is LNHDA and CDR2 is SQIVND (reference sequence). The CDR3 covers 15 residues. With V trimmed by 5 bases and J by 7 bases, 11 bases remained unmatched. Full variable domain (missing parts from reference TRBV19 and TRBJ2-7): DGGITQSPKYLFRKEGQNVTLSCEQNLNHDAMYWYRQDPGQGLRLIYYSQIVNDFQKGDIAEGYSVSREKKESFPLTVTSAQKNPTAFYLCASSPMGGTGVEQYFGPGTRLTVT.

Worth noting for this clone: This same CDR3 is encoded by further DNA sequences in the sample. The chain joins TRBV4-1 to TRBJ2-2, with D perhaps TRBD1 (6 bases). Trimming stripped 2 bases from V and 7 bases from J, with 11 bases between. CDR3 length: 14 amino acids. Germline V gene sequence: CDR1 MGHRA, CDR2 YSYEKL. This CDR3 is CASSQRQGYGELFF. DNA for the CDR3: TGCGCCAGCAGCCAAAGGCAGGGGTACGGGGAGCTGTTTTTT.

V gene TRBV11-2 combines with J gene TRBJ2-7; possible D gene TRBD1, 6 bases. Trimming took 5 bases from V and 1 from J, leaving 6 bases between them. The CDR3 runs to 12 residues. Germline V gene sequence: CDR1 SGHAT, CDR2 FQNNGV. For the CDR3, the DNA is TGTGCCAGCAGCCAGGGGTCCTACGAGCAGTACTTC. Translating gives CASSQGSYEQYF.

This chain links TRBV7-2 with TRBJ2-5; TRBD1 matches at 9 bases. The CDR3 runs 13 residues. J was trimmed by 4 bases and V by 4 bases; bases with no gene match: 1. The V gene's germline CDR1 is SGHTA and CDR2 FQGNSA. CDR3 protein: CASSSTGGETQYF. CDR3 DNA: TGTGCCAGCAGCTCGACAGGGGGAGAGACCCAGTACTTC.

This clone was seen once. CDR3 residues: CASSEDRNQPQHF. The CDR3, as DNA: TGTGCCAGCAGTGAGGACAGAAATCAGCCCCAGCATTTT. The chain joins TRBV6-5 to TRBJ1-5, with TRBD1 as a possible D gene (6 bases). This CDR3 has 13 amino acids. The ends were cut back, 5 bases at V and 4 bases at J, with 9 bases in the middle. Germline values: CDR1 MNHEY, CDR2 SVGAGI.

This clone has more than one count but fewer than ten. This rearrangement joins TRBV7-9 to TRBJ1-3; D is perhaps TRBD1 (5 bases). The CDR3 totals 13 residues. CDR1 is SEHNR, CDR2 FQNEAQ, per germline (reference sequence). Between the trimmed V and J ends, which lost 4 bases and 5 bases, there was a span of 9 bases. CDR3 sequence: CASSSGRRNTIYF. The DNA for the CDR3 is TGTGCCAGCAGCTCAGGGAGGCGAAACACCATATATTTT.

As concerns this clone: A read error may produce the germline difference seen at one junction end. V and J are TRBV7-9 and TRBJ1-1, with D perhaps matching TRBD1 (6 bases). The CDR3 has 13 residues. The germline CDR1 and CDR2 sequences are SEHNR and FQNEAQ (reference sequence). CDR3 loop: CSSSFGQGMGAFF. CDR3 bases: TGTTCCAGCAGCTTCGGGCAGGGGATGGGAGCTTTCTTT.

This CDR3 is CASSLGGQGSEQYF. The CDR3 nucleotides are TGTGCCAGCAGCTTAGGGGGACAGGGGAGCGAGCAGTACTTC. The chain is built from TRBV7-9 and TRBJ2-7; the match to TRBD1 covers 10 bases. The CDR3 is 14 residues long. Germline V CDR1 and CDR2: SEHNR, FQNEAQ (reference sequence). V lost 1 base, J lost 6 bases, and 3 bases stayed unmatched.

The rearrangement joins TRBV4-3 to TRBJ1-1, with 7 nucleotides matching TRBD1. CDR3 length: 13 amino acids. Germline V gene lookup returns CDR1 LGHNA and CDR2 YSLEER. Trimming at V came to 0 bases and at J to 10 bases, leaving 5 bases not matched to a gene. The CDR3 loop reads CASSQDRGAVAFF. The CDR3 nucleotides are TGCGCCAGCAGCCAAGACAGGGGGGCTGTAGCTTTCTTT.

The V gene is TRBV9, the J gene TRBJ1-3, with no clear D. The V and J ends lost 4 bases and 5 bases respectively, with 13 bases between them. Germline V gives CDR1 SGDLS, CDR2 YYNGEE. The CDR3 is 14 residues long. Here the CDR3 reads CASSTNEPRNTIYF. The CDR3 nucleotides read TGTGCCAGCAGCACTAACGAACCAAGAAACACCATATATTTT.

The chain joins TRBV21-1 to TRBJ1-4. TRBV21-1 is designated a pseudogene. CDR3 length equals 15 residues. The CDR3 spells CASSKDWTVDEKLFF. The CDR3 region has the DNA TGTGCCAGCAGCAAAGATTGGACTGTGGATGAAAAACTGTTTTTT.

The V and J genes are TRBV7-2 and TRBJ1-1; perhaps TRBD1 as D (6 bases). The germline V and J ends were trimmed by 4 bases and 3 bases, with 9 bases remaining between them. CDR1 is SGHTA, CDR2 FQGNSA, per germline. This CDR3 is 13 amino acids long. The CDR3 coding sequence is TGTGCCAGCAGCTCAGGGGTTTACACTGAAGCTTTCTTT. It codes for CASSSGVYTEAFF.

Notes on this clone: An end of the junction differs from the germline gene, which may be a read error. The chain carries TRBV20-1 and TRBJ1-2, with 9 bases identical to TRBD1. The CDR3 consists of 10 residues. CDR1 is DFQATT and CDR2 is SNEGSKA in the germline V gene (reference sequence). This CDR3 reads CSVPGQGVSF. CDR3 bases: TGCAGTGTCCCGGGACAGGGCGTTTCCTTC.

The chain has TRBV5-6 and TRBJ1-1, with D tentatively TRBD1 (5 bases). CDR1 and CDR2 (germline): SGHDT, YYEEEE. This CDR3 has 14 amino acids. Between the trimmed V and J ends, which lost 1 base and 5 bases, there was a span of 12 bases. CDR3 sequence (DNA): TGTGCCAGCAGCTTGCTCCGGGGGGAGACTGAAGCTTTCTTT. Translated: CASSLLRGETEAFF.

The rearrangement uses TRBV11-2 and TRBJ1-4, with 9 bases matching TRBD1. CDR1 SGHAT and CDR2 FQNNGV come from the germline V gene. J was trimmed by 5 bases and V by 5 bases; bases with no gene match: 3. The CDR3 runs to 14 residues. The CDR3 DNA reads TGTGCCAGCAGCCCGACAGGGGGGAATGAAAAACTGTTTTTT. It codes for CASSPTGGNEKLFF.

V is TRBV15 and J is TRBJ2-3; D may be TRBD2 (7 bases). Germline-derived CDR1 and CDR2 are LNHNV and YYDKDF (reference sequence). This CDR3 is built from 17 residues. Trimming pared 1 base from V and 1 base from J, leaving 15 bases between. As DNA, the CDR3 is TGTGCCACCAGCAGAGGGGGCAGGGAGGGGGGCACAGATACGCAGTATTTT. Its translation: CATSRGGREGGTDTQYF. The whole variable domain, remainder taken from reference TRBV15 and TRBJ2-3, is DAMVIQNPRYQVTQFGKPVTLSCSQTLNHNVMYWYQQKSSQAPKLLFHYYDKDFNNEADTPDNFQSRRPNTSFCFLDIRSPGLGDTAMYLCATSRGGREGGTDTQYFGPGTRLTVL.

This clone was observed a single time. V usage is TRBV11-1 and J usage is TRBJ1-6; perhaps TRBD1 as D (6 bases). The CDR3 has 16 amino acids. Germline CDR1 is SGHAT and CDR2 is FQDESV (reference sequence). V was clipped by 3 bases and J by 0 bases, with 9 bases between them. The CDR3 is CASSLGASSYNSPLHF. The CDR3 DNA follows: TGTGCCAGCAGCTTGGGGGCAAGCTCCTATAATTCACCCCTCCACTTT.

CDR3 nucleotides: TGCGCCAGCAGCTATGGACTAGCCGGGGGTAGCACCGGGGAGCTGTTTTTT. Amino acids: CASSYGLAGGSTGELFF. The chain carries TRBV5-1 and TRBJ2-2; the match to TRBD2 covers 8 bases. The CDR3 is made up of 17 amino acids. V shed 3 bases, J shed 4 bases, and the junction held 11 bases outside the gene matches. CDR1 SGHRS and CDR2 YFSETQ come from the germline V gene. Together with reference TRBV5-1 and TRBJ2-2, the CDR3 gives the full variable domain: KAGVTQTPRYLIKTRGQQVTLSCSPISGHRSVSWYQQTPGQGLQFLFEYFSETQRNKGNFPGRFSGRQFSNSRSEMNVSTLELGDSALYLCASSYGLAGGSTGELFFGEGSRLTVL.

The genes are TRBV19 and TRBJ2-4; perhaps TRBD1 as D (5 bases). Trimming removed 2 bases from V and 7 bases from J, with 12 bases in between. Germline CDR1 and CDR2: LNHDA and SQIVND (reference sequence). This CDR3 has 14 residues. For the CDR3, the DNA is TGTGCCAGTAGTATAAATACAGGTGGGAACATTCAGTACTTC. The encoded protein is CASSINTGGNIQYF.

This clone was found a few times. This chain connects TRBV4-3 to TRBJ1-4; possibly TRBD1 for D (6 bases). CDR3 length: 18 residues. V gave up 0 bases and J gave up 10 bases, with 24 bases separating them. Germline loops: CDR1 LGHNA, CDR2 YSLEER. This CDR3 is CASSQDLPRGARGGKLFF. The CDR3 DNA reads TGCGCCAGCAGCCAAGATCTACCACGCGGTGCCAGGGGTGGAAAACTGTTTTTT.

In DNA form, the CDR3 reads TGTGCCAGCACCCCCCGGGAAGGGGGATACGAAGCTTTCTTT. This encodes CASTPREGGYEAFF. The V call is TRBV2, the J call TRBJ1-1; tentative D call: TRBD1 (6 bases). The CDR3 is 14 amino acids. In germline, CDR1 is SNHLY, CDR2 FYNNEI. Trimming cost V 7 bases and J 8 bases, with 20 bases left between them.

V is TRBV9 and J is TRBJ2-1; no firm D call. The CDR3 consists of 15 residues. V shed 0 bases and J shed 0 bases, with 7 bases lying between them. From germline, CDR1 is SGDLS and CDR2 YYNGEE. The CDR3 here is CASSVDLSSYNEQFF. CDR3 DNA sequence: TGTGCCAGCAGCGTAGATCTCAGCTCCTACAATGAGCAGTTCTTC.

J is TRBJ2-4 and V is TRBV29-1; D unresolved. This CDR3 has 12 residues. Germline CDR1 is SQVTM and CDR2 is ANQGSEA. For the CDR3, the DNA is TGCAGTGTTTCCGGGGCCAAAAACATTCAGTACTTC. Its protein is CSVSGAKNIQYF.

The chain combines TRBV4-1 with TRBJ1-2; 8 nucleotides line up with TRBD1. The CDR3 sequence is 16 residues long. Trimming removed 2 bases from V and 3 bases from J; junction bases left unmatched: 8. The germline V gene encodes CDR1 MGHRA and CDR2 YSYEKL. The DNA for the CDR3 is TGCGCCAGCAGCCAATCTTTCAGGGGGCCGGACTATGGCTACACCTTC. Translated, it gives CASSQSFRGPDYGYTF.

The table lists this clone with a few counts. The V gene is TRBV2, the J gene TRBJ2-7; the match to TRBD1 covers 8 bases. Germline CDR1 is SNHLY and CDR2 is FYNNEI. The CDR3 runs to 16 residues. The trim removed 5 bases at V and 3 bases at J, leaving 12 bases unmatched. The CDR3: CASSPSGGDLSYEQYF. The CDR3 nucleotides read TGTGCCAGCAGTCCCTCAGGGGGCGATCTCAGCTACGAGCAGTACTTC.